The 17 T cell receptor beta chains reported below all come from one sample, sequenced in a study of blood T cell repertoires in COVID-19 (dated by TCRdb to 2018 to 2021). Library method: the immunoSEQ multiplex PCR assay. TCRdb stores this immuneACCESS table with in-frame sequences only. Part of the clones is absent; in the studies checked, under half of the shortfall reflects unresolved V genes, and no reason is known for the rest. The sample table contains under 200,000 clones; only one count was recorded for roughly 80% of them. The top ten clonotypes cover approximately 4.4% of the sample. The material sequenced was PBMCs or T cells enriched from blood (not recorded which). The receptor set was obtained from a woman between 50 and 59 years old who had recovered from COVID-19.

The chain couples TRBV24-1 to TRBJ1-5; TRBD1 matches at 7 bases. Trimming removed 9 bases from V and 4 bases from J; junction bases left unmatched: 5. The germline CDR1 and CDR2 sequences are KGHDR and SFDVKD. This CDR3 has 13 residues. CDR3 bases: TGTGCCACCGGGGGACAGATTAATCAGCCCCAGCATTTT. Protein: CATGGQINQPQHF.

This chain joins TRBV27 and TRBJ2-5; 10 bases map to TRBD2. J lost 2 bases, V lost 9 bases, and 9 bases had no gene match. The germline CDR1 and CDR2 sequences are MNHEY and SMNVEV (reference sequence). The CDR3 is made up of 15 amino acids. This CDR3 reads CASSRTSGSQETQYF. Here the CDR3 DNA reads TGTGCCAGTAGCAGGACTAGCGGCAGTCAAGAGACCCAGTACTTC.

The V gene is TRBV27, the J gene TRBJ1-2; a weak D match, TRBD1 (6 bases). The ends were cut back, 5 bases at V and 7 bases at J, with 11 bases in the middle. The CDR3 has 12 amino acids. CDR1 and CDR2 from the germline V gene are MNHEY and SMNVEV (reference sequence). CDR3 nucleotide sequence: TGTGCCAGCAGTACAGGGTGGTCTGGCTACACCTTC. The encoded protein is CASSTGWSGYTF.

The chain recombines TRBV19 with TRBJ2-1; tentative D call: TRBD1 (5 bases). Germline V gene data show CDR1 as LNHDA and CDR2 as SQIVND (reference sequence). The CDR3 totals 13 residues. The V end lost 0 bases, the J end lost 6 bases, and 6 bases lay between the germline ends. DNA for the CDR3: TGTGCCAGTAGTATAGAGGGGCCCAATGAGCAGTTCTTC. Amino acid sequence: CASSIEGPNEQFF.

The V gene is TRBV11-3, the J gene TRBJ2-1; D uncertain. The CDR3 has 16 amino acids. CDR1 and CDR2 from the germline V gene are SGHNT and YENEEA. V lost 5 bases, J lost 2 bases, and 16 bases lay in between. CDR3 in DNA: TGTGCCAGCAGCCCACCACGGTTGGCGGCCTACAATGAGCAGTTCTTC. Protein product: CASSPPRLAAYNEQFF.

Comment on this clone: This CDR3 is also generated by other DNA sequences in the sample. The chain recombines TRBV19 with TRBJ2-2; D gene uncertain. This CDR3 has 13 residues. The V end was cut by 1 base, the J end by 5 bases, with 5 bases between. In germline, CDR1 is LNHDA, CDR2 SQIVND (reference sequence). CDR3 in amino acids: CASSIVETGELFF. The CDR3 coding sequence is TGTGCCAGTAGTATAGTAGAGACCGGGGAGCTGTTTTTT.

V is TRBV7-8 and J is TRBJ2-1; D is possibly TRBD2 (6 bases). With 5 bases removed from V and 7 bases from J, the gap between germline ends came to 15 bases. CDR1 SGHVS and CDR2 FQNEAQ come from the germline V gene. This CDR3 is 14 amino acids long. The CDR3 loop is CASSHLVAANEQFF. The CDR3 coding sequence is TGTGCCAGCAGCCACCTTGTAGCGGCTAATGAGCAGTTCTTC.

The chain is built from TRBV28 and TRBJ1-5; D may be TRBD1 (5 bases). CDR1 MDHEN and CDR2 SYDVKM come from the germline V gene. The germline V and J ends were trimmed by 4 bases and 5 bases, with 15 bases remaining between them. The CDR3 length is 15 residues. For the CDR3, the DNA is TGTGCCAGCAGTTCCCTCCTCCGCAGGGATCAGCCCCAGCATTTT. Translation: CASSSLLRRDQPQHF.

The CDR3 is CASSPRSAGEQYV. The CDR3 bases are TGTGCCAGCAGCCCCAGGTCGGCAGGTGAGCAGTACGTC. This chain connects TRBV14 to TRBJ2-7; D ambiguous. Germline values: CDR1 SGHDN, CDR2 FVKESK. The CDR3 covers 13 residues. The V and J ends lost 4 bases and 7 bases respectively, with 14 bases between them.

The rearrangement links TRBV9 to TRBJ1-2; D perhaps matches TRBD1 (6 bases). From germline, CDR1 is SGDLS and CDR2 YYNGEE. The CDR3 loop spans 15 amino acids. Deletions cut 4 bases from V and 1 base from J, with 14 bases between. This CDR3 reads CASSPRQASNYGYTF. In DNA, the CDR3 is TGTGCCAGCAGCCCTCGACAGGCAAGTAACTATGGCTACACCTTC.

This clone was found a few times. The chain carries TRBV12-3 or TRBV12-4 and TRBJ1-2; D is perhaps TRBD1 (5 bases). V lost 6 bases, J lost 4 bases, and 12 bases lay in between. The length of the CDR3 is 13 residues. CDR3 in amino acids: CASSRTDTYGYTF. CDR3 in DNA: TGTGCCAGCAGCCGGACGGACACCTATGGCTACACCTTC.

As concerns this clone: A read error may account for a junction end that differs from germline. The rearrangement links TRBV2 to TRBJ1-6, with unresolved D. The length of the CDR3 is 15 residues. The germline CDR1 and CDR2 sequences are SNHLY and FYNNEI. Here the CDR3 DNA reads TGTGCCAGCCGAATCGCTGACACCGAAAATTCATCCCTCCACTTT. This gives the protein CASRIADTENSSLHF.

The chain combines TRBV10-1 with TRBJ2-5; tentatively, D is TRBD1 (7 bases). Germline CDR1 reads WNHNN; CDR2 reads SYGVQD (reference sequence). The CDR3 is 14 residues long. V was cut by 5 bases and J by 6 bases, with 16 bases left in between. Written as DNA, the CDR3 is TGCGCCAGCAGTACGGGGGCAGGGGGTCAGACCCAGTACTTC. Protein: CASSTGAGGQTQYF.

This sequence joins TRBV28 and TRBJ1-1, with D uncertain. The CDR3 has 14 amino acids. CDR1 and CDR2 (germline): MDHEN, SYDVKM. Trimming stripped 6 bases from V and 0 bases from J, with 11 bases between. In DNA, the CDR3 is TGTGCCAGCAGGCTCAGCGGGGTGAACACTGAAGCTTTCTTT. Translation gives CASRLSGVNTEAFF.

This chain links TRBV25-1 with TRBJ1-4, with D uncertain. Germline CDR1 reads MGHDK; CDR2 reads SYGVNS. Trimming shortened V by 7 bases and J by 7 bases, and 16 bases separated the two germline ends. The CDR3 length is 14 residues. The CDR3 DNA is TGTGCCAGCACCCCCAAGGGCGGGCGTGAAAAACTGTTTTTT. It encodes CASTPKGGREKLFF.

The chain is built from TRBV12-5 and TRBJ1-1, with D unresolved. V was clipped by 6 bases and J by 4 bases, with 6 bases between them. Looked up from germline, CDR1 is LGHNT and CDR2 is FRNRAP. This CDR3 is 11 amino acids long. CDR3 coding DNA: TGTGCTAGTGGACTCGCCACTGAAGCTTTCTTT. Translation gives CASGLATEAFF.

This chain joins TRBV4-3 and TRBJ2-5; D unresolved. The CDR3 totals 17 residues. Trimming took off 1 base at V and 2 bases at J, with 17 bases between the two ends. Germline assignment: CDR1 LGHNA and CDR2 YSLEER. The CDR3 is CASSQGAVRNGQETQYF. CDR3 in DNA: TGCGCCAGCAGCCAAGGGGCCGTTAGGAACGGTCAAGAGACCCAGTACTTC.